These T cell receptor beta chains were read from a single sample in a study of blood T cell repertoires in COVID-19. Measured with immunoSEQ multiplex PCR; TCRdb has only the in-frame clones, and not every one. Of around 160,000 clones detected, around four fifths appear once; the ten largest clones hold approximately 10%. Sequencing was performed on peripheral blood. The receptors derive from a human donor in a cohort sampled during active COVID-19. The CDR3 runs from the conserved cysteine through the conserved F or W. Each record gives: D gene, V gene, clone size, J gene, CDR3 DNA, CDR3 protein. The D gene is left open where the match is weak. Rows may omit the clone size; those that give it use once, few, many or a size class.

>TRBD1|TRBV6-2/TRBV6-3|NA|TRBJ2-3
TGTGCCAGCAGTAGGACAGGGGGGGCAACAGATACGCAGTATTTT
CASSRTGGATDTQYF
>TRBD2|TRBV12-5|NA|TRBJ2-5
TGTGCTAGTGGTTTGGGTAGCGGGAGGTACCAAGAGACCCAGTACTTC
CASGLGSGRYQETQYF
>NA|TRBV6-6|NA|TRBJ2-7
TGTGCCACCCGGAGTGGGGCCCGGGCTGAGCAGTACTTC
CATRSGARAEQYF
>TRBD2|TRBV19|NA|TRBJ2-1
TGTGCCAGTAGTATTTCACTAGCGGCCTACAATGAGCAGTTCTTC
CASSISLAAYNEQFF
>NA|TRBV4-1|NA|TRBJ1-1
TGCGCCAGCAGCCAAGCAGAGGTCACTGAAGCTTTCTTT
CASSQAEVTEAFF
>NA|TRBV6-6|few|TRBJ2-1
TGTGCCAGCAGTCCCAAACCAGGGGGGTTGGGCACGGGTGAGCAGTTCTTC
CASSPKPGGLGTGEQFF
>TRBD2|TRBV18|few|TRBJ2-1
TGTGCCAGCTCACGACCCGGGACTAGCGGATTGAATGAGCAGTTCTTC
CASSRPGTSGLNEQFF
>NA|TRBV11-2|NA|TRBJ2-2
TGTGCCAGCAGCCCGTGGGCCTCACTGGGCGGGGAGCTGTTTTTT
CASSPWASLGGELFF
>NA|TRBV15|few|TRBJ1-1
TGTGCCACCAGCGAACCCCGGGACACCCCGAACACTGAAGCTTTCTTT
CATSEPRDTPNTEAFF
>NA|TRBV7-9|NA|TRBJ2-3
TGTGCCAGCAGCTTGAGTGGACTGACAGATACGCAGTATTTT
CASSLSGLTDTQYF
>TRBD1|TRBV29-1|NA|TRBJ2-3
TGCAGCCCCTACGAGAGAGAGACAGGGGGTAGCACAGATACGCAGTATTTT
CSPYERETGGSTDTQYF
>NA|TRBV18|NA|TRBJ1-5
TGTGCCAGCTCACCATCTCGAGGGAAACAGCCCCAGCATTTT
CASSPSRGKQPQHF
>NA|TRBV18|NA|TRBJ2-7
TGTGCCAGCTCACCTGGACAAATCTCCTACGAGCAGTACTTC
CASSPGQISYEQYF
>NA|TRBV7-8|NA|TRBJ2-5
TGTGCCAGCAGCTCTAGGGGTAAAGGAGAGACCCAGTACTTC
CASSSRGKGETQYF
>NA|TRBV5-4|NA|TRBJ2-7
TGTGCCAGCAGCGGAGGACAGGGAGGGTCCGACGAGCAGTACTTC
CASSGGQGGSDEQYF
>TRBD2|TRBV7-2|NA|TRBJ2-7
TGTGCCAGCAGCTCGCAGTCTAGCGGAGGGGTGGAGCAGTACTTC
CASSSQSSGGVEQYF
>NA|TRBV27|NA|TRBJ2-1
TGTGCCAGCAGTTTATCACCCTCACGGGGGACGCTCTTC
CASSLSPSRGTLF
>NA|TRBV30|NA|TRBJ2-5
TGTGCCTGGAGTCTCGGGGGAGAGACCCAGTACTTC
CAWSLGGETQYF
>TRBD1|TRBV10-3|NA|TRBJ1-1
TGTGCCATCAGTGTAGGGGACAGGGAGGTCACTGAAGCTTTCTTT
CAISVGDREVTEAFF
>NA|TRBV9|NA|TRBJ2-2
TGTGCCAGCAGCGTCCTACGGGACACCGGGGAGCTGTTTTTT
CASSVLRDTGELFF
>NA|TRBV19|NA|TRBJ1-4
TGTGCCAGTAGGATTATGGTAAGGGGCGGTGATGAAAAACTGTTTTTT
CASRIMVRGGDEKLFF
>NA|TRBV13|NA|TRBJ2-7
TGTGCCAGCAGCAAAGTGGGCAGGGCGACCTACGAGCAGTACTTC
CASSKVGRATYEQYF
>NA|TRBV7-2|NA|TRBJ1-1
TGTGCCAGCAGCGGGGGGGTGATTAACACTGAAGCTTTCTTT
CASSGGVINTEAFF
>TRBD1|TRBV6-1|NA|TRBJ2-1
TGTGCCAGCAGTGCCCACGGGACAGGGGGCTTGAATGAGCAGTTCTTC
CASSAHGTGGLNEQFF
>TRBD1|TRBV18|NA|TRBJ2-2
TGTGCCAGCACCCTAAGGACAGGGGGAAACACCGGGGAGCTGTTTTTT
CASTLRTGGNTGELFF
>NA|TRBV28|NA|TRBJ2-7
TGTGCCAGCAGTTTATCGTGGGGGCAGGGGTACGAGCAGTACTTC
CASSLSWGQGYEQYF
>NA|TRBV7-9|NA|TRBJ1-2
TGTGCCAGCAGCTTAGTTGGGAGTCGGGGGAACTATGGCTACACCTTC
CASSLVGSRGNYGYTF
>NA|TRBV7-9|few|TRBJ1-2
TGTGCCAGCAGCCTAGCTAAAGGGACACCCGGGTATGGCTACACCTTC
CASSLAKGTPGYGYTF
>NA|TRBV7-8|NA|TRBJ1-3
TGTGCCAGCAGCTTAGCGAGCTCTGGAAACACCATATATTTT
CASSLASSGNTIYF
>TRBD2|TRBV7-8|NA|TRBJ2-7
TGTGCCAGCAGCCCTGAGGGACTAGTCCACGAGCAGTACTTC
CASSPEGLVHEQYF
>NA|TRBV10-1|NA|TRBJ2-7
TGCGCCAGCAGCCGTGGCGGGGCGGATGGGGAGTACGAGCAGTACTTC
CASSRGGADGEYEQYF
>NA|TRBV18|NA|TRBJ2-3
TGTGCCAGCTCGCCCAAGGGACTTTTCACAGATACGCAGTATTTT
CASSPKGLFTDTQYF
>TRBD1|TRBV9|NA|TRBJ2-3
TGTGCCAGCAGCGCAAGACAGGGTAGCACAGATACGCAGTATTTT
CASSARQGSTDTQYF
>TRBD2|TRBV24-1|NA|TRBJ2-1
TGTGCCACCAGTGATTCGACTAGCGGGAGGGGTGAGCAGTTCTTC
CATSDSTSGRGEQFF
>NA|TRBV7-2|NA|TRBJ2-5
TGTGCCAGCAGCTTAGCCCAGGGGAACCAAGAGACCCAGTACTTC
CASSLAQGNQETQYF
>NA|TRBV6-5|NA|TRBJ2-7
TGTGCCAGCAGTTACTCGACGGGTGCGGCGACCTACGAGCAGTACTTC
CASSYSTGAATYEQYF
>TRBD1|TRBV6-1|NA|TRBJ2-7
TGTGCCAGCAGTGAGTCAGGGGGCATCTACGAGCAGTACTTC
CASSESGGIYEQYF
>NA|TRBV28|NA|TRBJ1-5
TGTGCCAGCCACAACTCCGGGACACAATATCAGCCCCAGCATTTT
CASHNSGTQYQPQHF
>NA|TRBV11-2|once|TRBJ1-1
TGTGCCAGCAGCTTACTCAGGGGCCACACTGAAGCTTTCTTT
CASSLLRGHTEAFF
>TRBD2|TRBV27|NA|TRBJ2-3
TGTGCCAGCAGTTTGATCGGGACTAGCGGGACAGATACGCAGTATTTT
CASSLIGTSGTDTQYF
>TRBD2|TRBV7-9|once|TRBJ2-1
TGTGCCAGCAGCTTAGGGGGACTAGCAAAGAGCTCCTACAATGAGCAGTTCTTC
CASSLGGLAKSSYNEQFF
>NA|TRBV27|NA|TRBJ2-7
TGTGCCAGCAGTTTAGGGTTGGGGACAACGCACTTC
CASSLGLGTTHF
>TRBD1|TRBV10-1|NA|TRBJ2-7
TGCGCCAGCAGTGATAGGGGGCTCGACGAGCAGTACTTC
CASSDRGLDEQYF
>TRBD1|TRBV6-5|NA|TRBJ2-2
TGTGCCAGCAGTTATGAAAGGCAGGGGGCCGGGGAGCTGTTTTTT
CASSYERQGAGELFF
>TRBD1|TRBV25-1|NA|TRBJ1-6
TGTGCCAGCAGTGAACCACAGGGGGTTAGCTCCTATAATTCACCCCTCCACTTT
CASSEPQGVSSYNSPLHF
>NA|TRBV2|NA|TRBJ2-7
TGTGCCAGCAGATCGGACAGCGGTCCCTACGAGCAGTACTTC
CASRSDSGPYEQYF
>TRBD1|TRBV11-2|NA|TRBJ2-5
TGTGCCAGCAGAAAAGACAGGGGAGGTGAGACCCAGTACTTC
CASRKDRGGETQYF
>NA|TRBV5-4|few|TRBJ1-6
TGTGCCAGCGGACTATACGGGGATAATTCACCCCTCCACTTT
CASGLYGDNSPLHF
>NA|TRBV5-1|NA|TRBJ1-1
TGCGCCAGCAGCCCCGGAGTGGTAACCGAAGCTTTCTTT
CASSPGVVTEAFF
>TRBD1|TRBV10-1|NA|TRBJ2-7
TGCGCCAGCAGTGTGTCAGGGGGCTACGAGCAGTACTTC
CASSVSGGYEQYF
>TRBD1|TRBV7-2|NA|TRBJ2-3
TGTGCCAGCAGCTTCGCCGGGACAGGGGGCACAGATACGCAGTATTTT
CASSFAGTGGTDTQYF
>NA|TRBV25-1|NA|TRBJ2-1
TGTGCCAGCAGTGAAACTGAAAGATACAATGAGCAGTTCTTC
CASSETERYNEQFF
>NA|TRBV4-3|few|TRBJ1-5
TGCGCCAGCAGCCCGTCGAGGGAGGGGCCCCAGCATTTT
CASSPSREGPQHF
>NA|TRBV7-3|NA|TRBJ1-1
TGTGCCAGCAGCTCGAATCAGGGGCTGAACACTGAAGCTTTCTTT
CASSSNQGLNTEAFF